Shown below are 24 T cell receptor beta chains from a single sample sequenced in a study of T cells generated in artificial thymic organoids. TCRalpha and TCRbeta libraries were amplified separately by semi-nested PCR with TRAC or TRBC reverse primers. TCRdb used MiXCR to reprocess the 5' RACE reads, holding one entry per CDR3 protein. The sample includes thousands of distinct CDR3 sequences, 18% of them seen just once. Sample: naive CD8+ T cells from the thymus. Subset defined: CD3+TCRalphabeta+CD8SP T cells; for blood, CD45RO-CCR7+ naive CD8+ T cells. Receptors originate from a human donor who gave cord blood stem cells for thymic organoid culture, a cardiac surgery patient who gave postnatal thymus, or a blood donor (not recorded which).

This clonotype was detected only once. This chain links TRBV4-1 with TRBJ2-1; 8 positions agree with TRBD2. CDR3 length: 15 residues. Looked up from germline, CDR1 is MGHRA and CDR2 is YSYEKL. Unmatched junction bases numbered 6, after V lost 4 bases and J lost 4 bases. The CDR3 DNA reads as TGCGCCAGCAGCCTCCGACTAGCGCAATACAATGAGCAGTTCTTC. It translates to CASSLRLAQYNEQFF.

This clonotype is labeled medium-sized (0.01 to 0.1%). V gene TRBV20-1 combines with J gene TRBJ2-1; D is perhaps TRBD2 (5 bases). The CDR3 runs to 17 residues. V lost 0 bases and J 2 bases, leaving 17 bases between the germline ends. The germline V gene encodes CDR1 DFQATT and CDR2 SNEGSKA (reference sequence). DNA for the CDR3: TGCAGTGCTAGAGATTATGTTAGCGCCGCACCCTACAATGAGCAGTTCTTC. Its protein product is CSARDYVSAAPYNEQFF.

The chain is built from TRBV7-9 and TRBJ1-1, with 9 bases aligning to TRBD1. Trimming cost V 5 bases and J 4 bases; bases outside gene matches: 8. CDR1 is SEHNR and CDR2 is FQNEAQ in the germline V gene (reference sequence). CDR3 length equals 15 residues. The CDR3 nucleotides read TGTGCCAGCAGCCCACAGGGGGCATTGACCACTGAAGCTTTCTTT. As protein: CASSPQGALTTEAFF.

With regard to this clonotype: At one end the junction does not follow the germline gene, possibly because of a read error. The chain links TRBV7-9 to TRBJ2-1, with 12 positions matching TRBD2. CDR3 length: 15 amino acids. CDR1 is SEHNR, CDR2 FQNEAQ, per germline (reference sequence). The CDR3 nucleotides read TGTGCCGGCAGCTTAACTAGCGGGGGGTCCAATGAGCAGTTCTTC. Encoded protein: CAGSLTSGGSNEQFF.

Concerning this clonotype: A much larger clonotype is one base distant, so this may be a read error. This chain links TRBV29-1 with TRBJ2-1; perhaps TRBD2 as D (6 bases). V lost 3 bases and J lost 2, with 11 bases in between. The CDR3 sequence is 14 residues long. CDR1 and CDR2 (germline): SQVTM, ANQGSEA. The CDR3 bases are TGCAGCGTTGATGGTAGCGGACCCTACAATGAGCAGTTCTTC. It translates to CSVDGSGPYNEQFF.

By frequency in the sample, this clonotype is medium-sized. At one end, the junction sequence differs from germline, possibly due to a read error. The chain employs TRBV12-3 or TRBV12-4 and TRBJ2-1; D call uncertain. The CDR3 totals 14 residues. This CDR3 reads CASSVAPINNEQFF. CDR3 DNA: TGTGCCAGCAGTGTAGCCCCCATAAACAATGAGCAGTTCTTC.

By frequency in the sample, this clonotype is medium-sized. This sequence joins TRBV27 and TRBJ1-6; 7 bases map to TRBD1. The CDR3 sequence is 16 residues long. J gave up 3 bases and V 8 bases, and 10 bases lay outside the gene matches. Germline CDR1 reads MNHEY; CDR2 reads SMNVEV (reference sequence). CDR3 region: CASGNLWDSYNSPLHF. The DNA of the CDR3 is TGTGCCAGCGGGAATCTTTGGGACAGCTATAATTCACCCCTCCACTTT.

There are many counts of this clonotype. In nucleotides, the CDR3 is TGTGCCAGCAGCTTACGGGATGATAGCGGGGATTGGGATGAGCAGTTCTTC. The encoded protein is CASSLRDDSGDWDEQFF. The chain recombines TRBV7-9 with TRBJ2-1; 8 positions agree with TRBD2. The J segment lost 8 bases and the V segment lost 2 bases, leaving 14 bases of the junction unmatched. Germline CDR1 SEHNR, CDR2 FQNEAQ (reference sequence). The CDR3 loop spans 17 amino acids.

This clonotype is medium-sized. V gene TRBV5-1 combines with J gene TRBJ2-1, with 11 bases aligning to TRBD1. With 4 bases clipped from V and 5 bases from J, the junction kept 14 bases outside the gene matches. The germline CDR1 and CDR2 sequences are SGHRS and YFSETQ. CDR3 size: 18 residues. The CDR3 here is CASSTGQGDPGWHNEQFF. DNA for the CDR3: TGCGCCAGCAGCACGGGACAGGGGGATCCTGGATGGCACAATGAGCAGTTCTTC.

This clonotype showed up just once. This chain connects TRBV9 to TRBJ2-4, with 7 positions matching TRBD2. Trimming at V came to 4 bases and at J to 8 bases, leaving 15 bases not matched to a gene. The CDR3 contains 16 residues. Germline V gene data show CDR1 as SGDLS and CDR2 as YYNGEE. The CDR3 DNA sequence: TGTGCCAGCAGCTCCACTGGGGGGAGCGGGACTGACATTCAGTACTTC. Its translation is CASSSTGGSGTDIQYF.

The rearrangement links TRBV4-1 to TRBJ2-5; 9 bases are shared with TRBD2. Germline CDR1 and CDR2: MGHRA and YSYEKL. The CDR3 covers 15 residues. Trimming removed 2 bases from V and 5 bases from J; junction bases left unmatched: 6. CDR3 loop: CASSQPGLAVETQYF. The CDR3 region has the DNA TGCGCCAGCAGCCAACCGGGACTAGCTGTGGAGACCCAGTACTTC.

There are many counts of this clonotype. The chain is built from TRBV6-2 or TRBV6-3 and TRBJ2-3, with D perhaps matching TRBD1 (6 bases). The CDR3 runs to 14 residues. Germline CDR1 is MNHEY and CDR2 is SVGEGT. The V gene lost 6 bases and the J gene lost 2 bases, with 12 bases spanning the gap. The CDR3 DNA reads TGTGCCAGCAGCCTAACAGGGACCACAGATACGCAGTATTTT. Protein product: CASSLTGTTDTQYF.

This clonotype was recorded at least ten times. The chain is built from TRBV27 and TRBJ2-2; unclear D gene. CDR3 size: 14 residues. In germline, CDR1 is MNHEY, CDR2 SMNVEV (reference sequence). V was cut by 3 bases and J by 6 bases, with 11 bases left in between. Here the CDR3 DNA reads TGTGCCAGCAGTTTTAACCCCGCGGCCGGGGAGCTGTTTTTT. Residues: CASSFNPAAGELFF.

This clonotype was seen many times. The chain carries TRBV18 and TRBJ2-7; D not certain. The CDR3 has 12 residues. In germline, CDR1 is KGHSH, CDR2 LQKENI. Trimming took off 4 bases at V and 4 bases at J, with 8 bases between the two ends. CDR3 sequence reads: CASSQRRYEQYF. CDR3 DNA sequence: TGTGCCAGCTCACAAAGGAGATACGAGCAGTACTTC.

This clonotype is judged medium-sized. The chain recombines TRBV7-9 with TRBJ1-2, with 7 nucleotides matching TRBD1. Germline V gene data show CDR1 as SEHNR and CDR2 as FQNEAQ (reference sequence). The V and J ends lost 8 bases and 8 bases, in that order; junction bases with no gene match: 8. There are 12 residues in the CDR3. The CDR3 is CASRDSGGGYTF. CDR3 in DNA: TGTGCCAGCCGGGACAGCGGGGGAGGCTACACCTTC.

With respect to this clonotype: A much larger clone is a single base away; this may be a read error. The CDR3 loop reads CASSLGTIYTETFF. The DNA for the CDR3 is TGTGCCAGCAGTTTAGGGACGATCTACACTGAAACTTTCTTT. The J gene is TRBJ1-1, the V gene TRBV28; D possibly corresponds to TRBD1 (5 bases). The CDR3 sequence is 14 residues long. Germline values: CDR1 MDHEN, CDR2 SYDVKM.

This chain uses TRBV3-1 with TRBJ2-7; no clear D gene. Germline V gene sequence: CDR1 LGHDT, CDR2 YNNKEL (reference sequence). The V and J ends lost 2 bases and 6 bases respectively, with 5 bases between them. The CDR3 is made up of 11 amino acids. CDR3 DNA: TGTGCCAGCAGCCAATTTCGCGAGCAGTACTTC. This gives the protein CASSQFREQYF.

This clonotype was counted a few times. The chain's CDR3 is CASSQVATSGNSYNEQFF. The CDR3 nucleotides are TGTGCCAGCAGCCAAGTTGCGACTAGCGGAAACTCCTACAATGAGCAGTTCTTC. V gene TRBV14 combines with J gene TRBJ2-1; 9 nucleotides match TRBD2. Germline lookup yields CDR1 SGHDN and CDR2 FVKESK. This CDR3 contains 18 residues. The junction had 7 bases not matched to a gene; V was cut back by 1 base and J by 0 bases.

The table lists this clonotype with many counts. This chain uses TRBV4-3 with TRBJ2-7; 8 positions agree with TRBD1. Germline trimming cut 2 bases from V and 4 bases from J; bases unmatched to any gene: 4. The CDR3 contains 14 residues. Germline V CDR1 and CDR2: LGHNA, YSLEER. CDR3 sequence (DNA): TGCGCCAGCAGCCAATACGACAGGGGATACGAGCAGTACTTC. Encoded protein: CASSQYDRGYEQYF.

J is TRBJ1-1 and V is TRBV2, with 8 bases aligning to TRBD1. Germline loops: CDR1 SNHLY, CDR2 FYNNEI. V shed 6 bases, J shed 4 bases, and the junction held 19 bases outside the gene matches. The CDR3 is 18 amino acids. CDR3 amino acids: CASRGGPTGATMGTEAFF. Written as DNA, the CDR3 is TGTGCCAGCAGGGGGGGGCCGACAGGGGCCACGATGGGCACTGAAGCTTTCTTT.

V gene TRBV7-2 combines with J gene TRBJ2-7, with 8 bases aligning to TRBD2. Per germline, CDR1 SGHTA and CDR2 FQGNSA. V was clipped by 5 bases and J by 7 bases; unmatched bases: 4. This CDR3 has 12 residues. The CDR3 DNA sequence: TGTGCCAGCAGCACAACGGGGGGGGAGCAGTACTTC. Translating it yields CASSTTGGEQYF.

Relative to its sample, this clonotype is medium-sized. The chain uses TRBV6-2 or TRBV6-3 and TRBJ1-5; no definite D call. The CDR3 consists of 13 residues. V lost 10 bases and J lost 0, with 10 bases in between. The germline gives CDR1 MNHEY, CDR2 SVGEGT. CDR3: CAIGLYSNQPQHF. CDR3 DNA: TGTGCCATCGGGCTCTATAGCAATCAGCCCCAGCATTTT.

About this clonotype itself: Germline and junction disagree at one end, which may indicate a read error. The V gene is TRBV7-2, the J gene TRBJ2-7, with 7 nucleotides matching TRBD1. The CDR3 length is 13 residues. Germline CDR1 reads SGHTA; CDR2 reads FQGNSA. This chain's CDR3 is CDSSSPPGGEQYF. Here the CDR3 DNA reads TGTGACAGCAGCTCCCCCCCAGGGGGCGAGCAGTACTTC. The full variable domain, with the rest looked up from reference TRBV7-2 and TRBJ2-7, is GAGVSQSPSNKVTEKGKDVELRCDPISGHTALYWYRQSLGQGLEFLIYFQGNSAPDKSGLPSDRFSAERTGGSVSTLTIQRTQQEDSAVYLCDSSSPPGGEQYFGPGTRLTVT.

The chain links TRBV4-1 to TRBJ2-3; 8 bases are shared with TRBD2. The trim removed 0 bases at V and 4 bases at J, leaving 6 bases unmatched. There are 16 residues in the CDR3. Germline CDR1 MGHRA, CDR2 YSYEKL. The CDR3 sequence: CASSQEPSGRSDTQYF. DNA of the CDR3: TGCGCCAGCAGCCAAGAACCAAGCGGGAGATCAGATACGCAGTATTTT.